This T cell receptor (beta chain) is drawn from a study of CD4 T cell repertoires in COVID-19. In germline, CDR1 is MDHEN, CDR2 SYDVKM. V was pared by 6 bases and J by 0 bases, with 11 bases between. The CDR3 runs to 14 residues. Donors had recovered from mild-to-severe COVID-19. The data were produced by immunoSEQ multiplex PCR, yet TCRdb's version contains in-frame clones alone and is incomplete. The data hold approximately 79,000 clones, with 80% to 90% observed a single time. Sequenced material: CD4+ T cells from peripheral blood, taken after recovery from COVID-19. The J gene is TRBJ1-1, the V gene TRBV28; D is ambiguous. The receptor was isolated from a human donor who had COVID-19. CDR3 loop: CASSSERLNTEAFF. DNA for the CDR3: TGTGCCAGCAGCTCAGAGAGACTGAACACTGAAGCTTTCTTT. Variable domain in full (rest from reference TRBV28 and TRBJ1-1): DVKVTQSSRYLVKRTGEKVFLECVQDMDHENMFWYRQDPGLGLRLIYFSYDVKMKEKGDIPEGYSVSREKKERFSLILESASTNQTSMYLCASSSERLNTEAFFGQGTRLTVV.